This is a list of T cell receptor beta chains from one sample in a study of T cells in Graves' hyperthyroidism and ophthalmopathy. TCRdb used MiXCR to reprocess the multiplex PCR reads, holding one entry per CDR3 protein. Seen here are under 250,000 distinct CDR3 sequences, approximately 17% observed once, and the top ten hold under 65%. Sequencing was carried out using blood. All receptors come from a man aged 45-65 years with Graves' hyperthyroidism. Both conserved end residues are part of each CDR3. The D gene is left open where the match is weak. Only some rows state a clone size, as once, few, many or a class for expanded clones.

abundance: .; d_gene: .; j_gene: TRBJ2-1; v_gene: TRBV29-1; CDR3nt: TGCAGCGTCTCATTTGGGAGCTCCTACAATGAGCAGTTCTTC; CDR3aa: CSVSFGSSYNEQFF
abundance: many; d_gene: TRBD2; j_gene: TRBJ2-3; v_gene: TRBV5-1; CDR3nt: TGCGCCAGCAGCAAGGGACTAGCGGCAGATACGCAGTATTTT; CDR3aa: CASSKGLAADTQYF
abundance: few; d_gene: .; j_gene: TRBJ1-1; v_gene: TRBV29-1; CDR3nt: TGCAGCGTTGAAAGGTCCCGGAGAGGACCTGAAGCTTTCTTT; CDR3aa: CSVERSRRGPEAFF
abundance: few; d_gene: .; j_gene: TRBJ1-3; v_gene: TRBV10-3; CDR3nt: TGTGCCATCAGTCGGGACATCTCTGGAAACACCATATATTTT; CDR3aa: CAISRDISGNTIYF
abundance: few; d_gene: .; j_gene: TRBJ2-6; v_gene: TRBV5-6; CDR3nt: TGTGCCAGCAGCTTGAGTTTTAGTTCCTCTGGGGCCAACGTCCTGACTTTC; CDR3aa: CASSLSFSSSGANVLTF
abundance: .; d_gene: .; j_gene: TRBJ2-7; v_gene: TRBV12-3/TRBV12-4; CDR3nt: TGTGCCAGCAGTTCCACCCGGGACGTTTACGAGCAGTACTTC; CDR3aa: CASSSTRDVYEQYF
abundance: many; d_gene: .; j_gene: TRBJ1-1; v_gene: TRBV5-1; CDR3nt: TGCGCCAGCAGTTCCTCCTGGGCCGGTGAAGCTTTCTTT; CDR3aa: CASSSSWAGEAFF
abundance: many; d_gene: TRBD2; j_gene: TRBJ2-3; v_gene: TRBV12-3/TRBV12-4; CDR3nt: TGTGCCAGCAGTTTATTACGGATCTCGATAGCGGGGGGCACAGATACGCAGTATTTT; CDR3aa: CASSLLRISIAGGTDTQYF
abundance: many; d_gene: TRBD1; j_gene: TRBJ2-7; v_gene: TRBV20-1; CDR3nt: TGCAGTGCTAGAGACCCCGAGGGACAGGGGGCTTCCTACGAGCAGTACTTC; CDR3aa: CSARDPEGQGASYEQYF
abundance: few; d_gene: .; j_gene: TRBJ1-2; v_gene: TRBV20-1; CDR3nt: TGCAGTGGGGGGCGTTCCGGCTACACCTTC; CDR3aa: CSGGRSGYTF
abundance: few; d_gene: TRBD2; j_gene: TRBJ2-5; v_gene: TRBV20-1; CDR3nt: TGCAGTGCTTTAGCCATCTATAGCGGGAGAGCTGGAGAGACCCAGTACTTC; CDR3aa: CSALAIYSGRAGETQYF
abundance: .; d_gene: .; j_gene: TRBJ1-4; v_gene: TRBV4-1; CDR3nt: TGCGCCAGCAGCCCCGACACCATGAATGAAAAACTGTTTTTT; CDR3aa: CASSPDTMNEKLFF
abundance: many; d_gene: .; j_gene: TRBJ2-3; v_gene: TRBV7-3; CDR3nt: TGTGCCAGCAGCTTATTCCCGGGGAACACCAACATCGATACGCAGTATTTT; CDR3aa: CASSLFPGNTNIDTQYF
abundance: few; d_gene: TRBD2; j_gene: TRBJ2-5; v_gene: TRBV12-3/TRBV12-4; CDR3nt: TGTGCCAGCAGTCTGACTAGCTGGGGGACCCAGTACTTC; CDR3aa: CASSLTSWGTQYF
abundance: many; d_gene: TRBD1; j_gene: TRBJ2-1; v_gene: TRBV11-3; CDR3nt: TGTGCCAGCAGCTCGACAGGGTCCCGATACAATGAGCAGTTCTTC; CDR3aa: CASSSTGSRYNEQFF
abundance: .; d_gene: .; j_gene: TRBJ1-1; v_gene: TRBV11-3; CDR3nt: TGTGCCAGCAGCTTAGACGGGGAGAACACTGAAGCTCTCTTT; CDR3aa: CASSLDGENTEALF
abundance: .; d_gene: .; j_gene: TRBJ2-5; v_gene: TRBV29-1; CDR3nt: TGCAGCGTTGAAAGAGCTAACAGGGAGCAGACCCAGCACTTC; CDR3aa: CSVERANREQTQHF